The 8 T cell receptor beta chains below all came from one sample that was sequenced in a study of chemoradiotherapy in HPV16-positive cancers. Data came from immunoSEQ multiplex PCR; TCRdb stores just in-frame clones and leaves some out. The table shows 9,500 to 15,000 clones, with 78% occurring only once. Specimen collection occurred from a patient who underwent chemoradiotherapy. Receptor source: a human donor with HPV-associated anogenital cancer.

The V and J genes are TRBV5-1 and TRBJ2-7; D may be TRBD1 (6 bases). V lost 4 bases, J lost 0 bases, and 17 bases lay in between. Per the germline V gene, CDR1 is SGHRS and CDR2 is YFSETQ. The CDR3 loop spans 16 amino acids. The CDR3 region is CASSITQGIRSYEQYF. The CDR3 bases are TGCGCCAGCAGCATTACTCAGGGGATCCGCTCCTACGAGCAGTACTTC.

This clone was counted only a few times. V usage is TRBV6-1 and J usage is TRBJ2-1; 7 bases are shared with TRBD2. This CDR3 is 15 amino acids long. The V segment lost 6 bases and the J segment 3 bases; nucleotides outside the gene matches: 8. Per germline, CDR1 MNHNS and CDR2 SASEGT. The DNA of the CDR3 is TGTGCCAGCAGCCGACAGCGGGGTAGCTACAATGAGCAGTTCTTC. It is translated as CASSRQRGSYNEQFF.

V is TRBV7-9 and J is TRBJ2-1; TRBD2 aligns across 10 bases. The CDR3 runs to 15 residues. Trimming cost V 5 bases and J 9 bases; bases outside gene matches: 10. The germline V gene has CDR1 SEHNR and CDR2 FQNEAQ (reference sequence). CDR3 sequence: CASSASGGHLLEQFF. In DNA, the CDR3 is TGTGCCAGCAGCGCTAGCGGGGGTCACCTCCTTGAGCAGTTCTTC.

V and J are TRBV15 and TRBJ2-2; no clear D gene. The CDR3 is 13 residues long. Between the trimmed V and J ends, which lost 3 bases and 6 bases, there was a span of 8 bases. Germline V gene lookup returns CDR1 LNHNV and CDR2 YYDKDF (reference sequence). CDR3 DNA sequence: TGTGCCACCAGCAGCTTGTTGGCCGGGGAGCTGTTTTTT. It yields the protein CATSSLLAGELFF.

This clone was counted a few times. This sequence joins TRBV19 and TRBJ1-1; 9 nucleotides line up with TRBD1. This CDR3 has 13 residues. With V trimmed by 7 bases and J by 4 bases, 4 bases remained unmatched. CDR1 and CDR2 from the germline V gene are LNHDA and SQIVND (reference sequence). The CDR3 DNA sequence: TGTGCCAGTAATGAACAGGGGGCCACTGAAGCTTTCTTT. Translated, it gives CASNEQGATEAFF.

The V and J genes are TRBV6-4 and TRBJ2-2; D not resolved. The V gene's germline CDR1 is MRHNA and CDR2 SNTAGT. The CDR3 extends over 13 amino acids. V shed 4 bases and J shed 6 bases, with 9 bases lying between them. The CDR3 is CASSVEVSGELFF. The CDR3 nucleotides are TGTGCCAGCAGTGTAGAGGTGTCCGGGGAGCTGTTTTTT.

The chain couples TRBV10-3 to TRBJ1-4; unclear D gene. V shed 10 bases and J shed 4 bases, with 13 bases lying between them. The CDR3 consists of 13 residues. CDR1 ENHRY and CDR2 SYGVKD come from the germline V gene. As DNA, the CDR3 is TGTGCCACAGCCGGGTCCTTTAATGAAAAACTGTTTTTT. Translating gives CATAGSFNEKLFF.

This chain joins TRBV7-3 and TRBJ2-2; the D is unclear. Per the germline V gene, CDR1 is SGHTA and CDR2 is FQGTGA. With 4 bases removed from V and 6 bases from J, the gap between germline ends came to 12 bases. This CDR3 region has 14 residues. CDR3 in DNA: TGTGCCAGCAGCTCCAACCGAATTTCCGGGGAGCTGTTTTTT. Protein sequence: CASSSNRISGELFF.